The 23 T cell receptor beta chains given below trace back to one sample, sequenced in a study of blood T cell repertoires in COVID-19 (dated by TCRdb to the early 2020s). Library preparation used the immunoSEQ multiplex PCR assay. Entries here come from immuneACCESS through TCRdb and include only in-frame sequences with V and J called. Some clones fail to appear in such tables; in the studies checked, an unresolved V gene covers under half of the shortfall, and the cause of the remainder is unknown. Across this sample there are 90,000 to 100,000 clones, with roughly 84% seen only once. The ten largest clonotypes hold roughly 1.9% of the sample. The sequencing sample was made of peripheral blood. The receptors originated from a man between 65 and 85 years old with active or convalescent COVID-19.

J is TRBJ2-7 and V is TRBV19; the match to TRBD1 covers 10 bases. The CDR3 length is 15 residues. V trimming: 3 bases; J trimming: 3 bases; junction bases outside the gene matches: 5. Germline V gene data show CDR1 as LNHDA and CDR2 as SQIVND (reference sequence). The chain's CDR3 is CASSIRGQGFYEQYF. The DNA for the CDR3 is TGTGCCAGTAGTATCAGGGGACAGGGGTTCTACGAGCAGTACTTC.

The chain combines TRBV28 with TRBJ1-2; D gene uncertain. V gave up 6 bases and J gave up 7 bases, with 18 bases separating them. This CDR3 is 14 amino acids long. CDR1 MDHEN and CDR2 SYDVKM come from the germline V gene. This CDR3 is CASSPVFEGFGYTF. As DNA, the CDR3 is TGTGCCAGCAGCCCCGTTTTTGAGGGCTTTGGCTACACCTTC.

The J gene is TRBJ1-5, the V gene TRBV28; possible D gene TRBD1, 5 bases. V dropped 2 bases and J dropped 1 base, with 9 bases sitting between them. Germline loops: CDR1 MDHEN, CDR2 SYDVKM. This CDR3 has 15 amino acids. The CDR3 nucleotides are TGTGCCAGCAGTTTAGGGGGAGGCAGCAATCAGCCCCAGCATTTT. It yields the protein CASSLGGGSNQPQHF.

The chain combines TRBV6-2 or TRBV6-3 with TRBJ1-1; D is unclear. Germline V gives CDR1 MNHEY, CDR2 SVGEGT. This CDR3 comprises 13 residues. V lost 5 bases, J lost 3 bases, and 10 bases lay in between. The CDR3 coding sequence is TGTGCCAGCAGTCCCACAATGGACACTGAAGCTTTCTTT. Amino acid sequence: CASSPTMDTEAFF.

The gene calls are TRBV7-2 and TRBJ1-5; 10 bases line up with TRBD1. Germline trimming cut 2 bases from V and 7 bases from J; bases unmatched to any gene: 5. Germline loops: CDR1 SGHTA, CDR2 FQGNSA. This CDR3 has 15 residues. Here the CDR3 reads CASSLSGQGKQPQHF. Written as DNA, the CDR3 is TGTGCCAGCAGCTTATCGGGACAGGGGAAACAGCCCCAGCATTTT.

This clone was found once. The chain carries TRBV6-2 or TRBV6-3 and TRBJ1-4, with 7 bases fitting TRBD1. The CDR3 sequence is 14 residues long. With 2 bases clipped from V and 10 bases from J, the junction kept 7 bases outside the gene matches. Germline V gene sequence: CDR1 MNHEY, CDR2 SVGEGT. The CDR3 region has the DNA TGTGCCAGCAGTTACGGGGCAGGGGGTGTAAAACTGTTTTTT. Translating gives CASSYGAGGVKLFF.

The chain has TRBV20-1 and TRBJ1-2; possible D gene TRBD1, 5 bases. This CDR3 is 13 amino acids long. Trimming took 3 bases from V and 2 from J, leaving 10 bases between them. CDR1 DFQATT and CDR2 SNEGSKA come from the germline V gene (reference sequence). CDR3 residues: CSASGQGNYGYTF. The CDR3 DNA follows: TGCAGTGCTAGTGGGCAGGGCAACTATGGCTACACCTTC.

This clone occurred once. The J gene is TRBJ1-1, the V gene TRBV19; 8 bases are shared with TRBD1. The junction had 5 bases not matched to a gene; V was cut back by 4 bases and J by 1 base. The CDR3 spans 15 residues. Germline V gene sequence: CDR1 LNHDA, CDR2 SQIVND (reference sequence). CDR3: CASSSDRGQNTEAFF. The CDR3 DNA is TGTGCCAGTAGTAGTGACAGGGGTCAGAACACTGAAGCTTTCTTT.

This clone has just a few counts. The V and J genes are TRBV6-2 or TRBV6-3 and TRBJ1-2; TRBD1 matches at 10 bases. This CDR3 is 16 amino acids long. Germline V CDR1 and CDR2: MNHEY, SVGEGT. The V segment lost 6 bases and the J segment 8 bases; nucleotides outside the gene matches: 15. CDR3 coding DNA: TGTGCCAGCAGCCATCAGGGACAGGGGCCGCGAGGGGGCTACACCTTC. The encoded protein is CASSHQGQGPRGGYTF.

This clone rates as large. CDR3 sequence (DNA): TGCGCCAGCAGCTTGCACAGGCCCCTCTATAGCAATCAGCCCCAGCATTTT. As protein: CASSLHRPLYSNQPQHF. The chain is built from TRBV5-1 and TRBJ1-5, with a possible D match to TRBD1 (5 bases). The germline CDR1 and CDR2 sequences are SGHRS and YFSETQ. V was clipped by 1 base and J by 0 bases, with 14 bases between them. The CDR3 runs to 17 residues.

The chain employs TRBV2 and TRBJ1-1, with 8 bases matching TRBD1. The trim removed 7 bases at V and 3 bases at J, leaving 4 bases unmatched. Germline V gives CDR1 SNHLY, CDR2 FYNNEI. The CDR3 is 13 residues long. CDR3 sequence reads: CASTQDRDTEAFF. CDR3 sequence (DNA): TGTGCCAGCACCCAGGACAGGGACACTGAAGCTTTCTTT.

The chain uses TRBV4-2 and TRBJ2-1, with 7 bases identical to TRBD2. Trimming took 1 base from V and 7 from J; bases not matched to a gene: 13. This CDR3 is built from 17 residues. Germline V lookup: CDR1 LGHNA, CDR2 YNFKEQ. The CDR3 coding sequence is TGTGCCAGCAGCCAAGTCCTAGAAGCGGGGTTAACGAATGAGCAGTTCTTC. Its protein product is CASSQVLEAGLTNEQFF.

In this sample, this clone turned up once. This chain links TRBV19 with TRBJ1-1; D is possibly TRBD1 (5 bases). V shed 9 bases and J shed 2 bases, with 13 bases lying between them. In germline, CDR1 is LNHDA, CDR2 SQIVND (reference sequence). The CDR3 is made up of 13 amino acids. The CDR3 loop is CASSGRVNTEAFF. The CDR3 nucleotides read TGTGCCAGCTCTGGCAGGGTTAACACTGAAGCTTTCTTT. The whole variable domain, filled in from reference TRBV19 and TRBJ1-1, reads DGGITQSPKYLFRKEGQNVTLSCEQNLNHDAMYWYRQDPGQGLRLIYYSQIVNDFQKGDIAEGYSVSREKKESFPLTVTSAQKNPTAFYLCASSGRVNTEAFFGQGTRLTVV.

This chain joins TRBV7-8 and TRBJ1-3; 7 bases are a match to TRBD1. The V gene end was trimmed by 5 bases and the J gene end by 0 bases; junction bases not matched to a gene: 10. The CDR3 runs 17 residues. Germline assignment: CDR1 SGHVS and CDR2 FQNEAQ. The CDR3 sequence is CASSTARQGISGNTIYF. The DNA of the CDR3 is TGTGCCAGCAGCACCGCGCGACAGGGAATCTCTGGAAACACCATATATTTT.

This chain joins TRBV9 and TRBJ2-1, with D possibly matching TRBD2 (7 bases). CDR3 size: 17 residues. V lost 4 bases, J lost 7 bases, and 24 bases lay in between. The V gene's germline CDR1 is SGDLS and CDR2 YYNGEE. The CDR3 DNA reads TGTGCCAGCAGCCGGGGAGTACTCGCGGGGGCCGGAAATGAGCAGTTCTTC. It encodes CASSRGVLAGAGNEQFF.

The chain joins TRBV7-6 to TRBJ1-1; D is possibly TRBD1 (5 bases). Germline V gene lookup returns CDR1 SGHVS and CDR2 FNYEAQ. This CDR3 is built from 12 residues. V lost 5 bases to trimming and J lost 10 bases, with 14 bases between them. The CDR3 loop reads CASSPSPGIAFF. The CDR3 nucleotides are TGTGCCAGCAGCCCTTCACCAGGGATAGCTTTCTTT.

The CDR3 nucleotides read TGCGCCAGCAGTGATTTGCGCGGCAGGGAAGACAATCAGCCCCAGCATTTT. Translated: CASSDLRGREDNQPQHF. This sequence joins TRBV23-1 and TRBJ1-5, with D tentatively TRBD1 (5 bases). TRBV23-1 is an ORF; its function is uncertain. The length of the CDR3 is 17 residues. Trimming took off 5 bases at V and 3 bases at J, with 20 bases between the two ends.

The chain joins TRBV28 to TRBJ1-1; 9 bases map to TRBD1. Germline-derived CDR1 and CDR2 are MDHEN and SYDVKM. J was trimmed by 6 bases and V by 4 bases; bases with no gene match: 12. CDR3 size: 16 residues. CDR3 in DNA: TGTGCCAGCAGTTCAAGGGTAGGGACAGGGTACCCTGAAGCTTTCTTT. As protein: CASSSRVGTGYPEAFF.

The chain links TRBV2 to TRBJ1-2; 10 bases are shared with TRBD1. The trim removed 6 bases at V and 8 bases at J, leaving 9 bases unmatched. The CDR3 is 14 residues long. Looked up from germline, CDR1 is SNHLY and CDR2 is FYNNEI. CDR3 protein: CASRTHGQGDGYTF. The CDR3 region has the DNA TGTGCCAGCAGAACCCATGGACAGGGGGACGGCTACACCTTC.

The CDR3 sequence is CASSRLRGGGQPQHF. The CDR3 DNA is TGTGCCAGCAGTCGGCTTCGGGGAGGAGGTCAGCCCCAGCATTTT. The chain is built from TRBV2 and TRBJ1-5; no reliable D call. Trimming removed 5 bases from V and 6 bases from J, with 17 bases in between. The germline V gene has CDR1 SNHLY and CDR2 FYNNEI. The CDR3 loop spans 15 amino acids.

With regard to this clone: The same CDR3 also results from other DNA sequences found in this sample. The J gene is TRBJ2-5, the V gene TRBV9, with 7 bases identical to TRBD1. Trimming removed 1 base from V and 4 bases from J; junction bases left unmatched: 1. Germline CDR1 and CDR2: SGDLS and YYNGEE. This CDR3 spans 13 amino acids. Written as DNA, the CDR3 is TGTGCCAGCAGCGTATCAGGGGGAGAGACCCAGTACTTC. As protein: CASSVSGGETQYF.

The chain links TRBV10-3 to TRBJ2-1; 16 bases map to TRBD2. The J segment lost 0 bases and the V segment lost 5 bases, leaving 10 bases of the junction unmatched. Germline V CDR1 and CDR2: ENHRY, SYGVKD. The CDR3 contains 20 residues. This CDR3 reads CAISQLSGLAGGSSYNEQFF. CDR3 DNA: TGTGCCATCAGTCAACTTTCGGGACTAGCGGGGGGGAGCTCCTACAATGAGCAGTTCTTC.

Written as DNA, the CDR3 is TGTGCCAGCAACCTTCCTGGACAGGGGAACTATGGCTACACCTTC. Protein sequence: CASNLPGQGNYGYTF. The chain employs TRBV6-5 and TRBJ1-2; TRBD1 aligns across 9 bases. Germline CDR1 MNHEY, CDR2 SVGAGI. CDR3 length equals 15 residues. V was pared by 7 bases and J by 2 bases, with 8 bases of the junction left unmatched.